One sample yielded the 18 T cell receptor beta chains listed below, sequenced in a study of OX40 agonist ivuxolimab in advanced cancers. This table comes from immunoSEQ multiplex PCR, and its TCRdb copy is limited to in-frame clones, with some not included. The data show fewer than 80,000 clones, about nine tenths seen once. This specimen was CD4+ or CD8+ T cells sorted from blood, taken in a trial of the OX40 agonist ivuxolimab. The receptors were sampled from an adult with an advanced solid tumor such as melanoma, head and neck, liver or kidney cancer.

CDR3 sequence: CASSPPDNGEKLFF. As DNA, the CDR3 is TGTGCCAGCAGCCCCCCCGATAATGGTGAAAAACTGTTTTTT. This sequence joins TRBV28 and TRBJ1-4; D is unresolved. The CDR3 is 14 amino acids. V lost 6 bases to trimming and J lost 7 bases, with 15 bases between them. Germline values: CDR1 MDHEN, CDR2 SYDVKM. The entire variable domain, with the rest obtained from reference TRBV28 and TRBJ1-4, is as follows: DVKVTQSSRYLVKRTGEKVFLECVQDMDHENMFWYRQDPGLGLRLIYFSYDVKMKEKGDIPEGYSVSREKKERFSLILESASTNQTSMYLCASSPPDNGEKLFFGSGTQLSVL.

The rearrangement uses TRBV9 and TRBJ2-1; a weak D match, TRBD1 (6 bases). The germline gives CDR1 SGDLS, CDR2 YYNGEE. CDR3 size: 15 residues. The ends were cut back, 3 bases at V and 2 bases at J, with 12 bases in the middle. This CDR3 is CASSARTDTYNEQFF. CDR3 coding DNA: TGTGCCAGCAGCGCCCGGACAGACACCTACAATGAGCAGTTCTTC.

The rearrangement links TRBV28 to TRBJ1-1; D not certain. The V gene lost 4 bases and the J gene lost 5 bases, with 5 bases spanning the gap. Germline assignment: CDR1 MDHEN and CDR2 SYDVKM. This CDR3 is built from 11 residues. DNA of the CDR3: TGTGCCAGCAGTTCCCCAACTGAAGCTTTCTTT. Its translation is CASSSPTEAFF. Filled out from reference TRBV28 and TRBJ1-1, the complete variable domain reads DVKVTQSSRYLVKRTGEKVFLECVQDMDHENMFWYRQDPGLGLRLIYFSYDVKMKEKGDIPEGYSVSREKKERFSLILESASTNQTSMYLCASSSPTEAFFGQGTRLTVV.

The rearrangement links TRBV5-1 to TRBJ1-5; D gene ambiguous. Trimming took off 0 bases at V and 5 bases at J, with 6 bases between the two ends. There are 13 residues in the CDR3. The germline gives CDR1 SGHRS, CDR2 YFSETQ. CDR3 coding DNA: TGCGCCAGCAGCTTGGACGGGGATCAGCCCCAGCATTTT. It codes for CASSLDGDQPQHF.

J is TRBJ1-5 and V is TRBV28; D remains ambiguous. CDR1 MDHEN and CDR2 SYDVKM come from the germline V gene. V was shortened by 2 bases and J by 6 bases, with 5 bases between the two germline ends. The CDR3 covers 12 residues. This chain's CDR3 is CASSLKGQPQHF. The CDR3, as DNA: TGTGCCAGCAGTTTAAAAGGTCAGCCCCAGCATTTT.

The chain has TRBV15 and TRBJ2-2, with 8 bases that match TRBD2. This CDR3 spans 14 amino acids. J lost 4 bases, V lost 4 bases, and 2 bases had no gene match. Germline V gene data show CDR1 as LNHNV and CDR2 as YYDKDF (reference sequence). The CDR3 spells CATSNGLATGELFF. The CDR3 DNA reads TGTGCCACCAGCAACGGACTAGCCACCGGGGAGCTGTTTTTT. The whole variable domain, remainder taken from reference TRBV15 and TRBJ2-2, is DAMVIQNPRYQVTQFGKPVTLSCSQTLNHNVMYWYQQKSSQAPKLLFHYYDKDFNNEADTPDNFQSRRPNTSFCFLDIRSPGLGDTAMYLCATSNGLATGELFFGEGSRLTVL.

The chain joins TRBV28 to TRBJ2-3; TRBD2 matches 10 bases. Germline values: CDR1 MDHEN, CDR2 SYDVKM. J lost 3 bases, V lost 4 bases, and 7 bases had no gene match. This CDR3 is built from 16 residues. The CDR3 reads CASSSTGLAKTDTQYF. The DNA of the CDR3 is TGTGCCAGCAGTTCGACGGGACTAGCGAAAACAGATACGCAGTATTTT.

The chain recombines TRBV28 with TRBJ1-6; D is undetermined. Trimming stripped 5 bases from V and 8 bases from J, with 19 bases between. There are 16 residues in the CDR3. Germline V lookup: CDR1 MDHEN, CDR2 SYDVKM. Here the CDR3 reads CASSPMGLARDSPLHF. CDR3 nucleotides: TGTGCCAGCAGTCCCATGGGCCTCGCGAGGGATTCACCCCTCCACTTT.

The CDR3 bases are TGTGCCAGCAGCCAAGCCCCCGGACTAGCGGGCAATGAGCAGTTCTTC. This sequence encodes CASSQAPGLAGNEQFF. The chain couples TRBV4-2 to TRBJ2-1; TRBD2 matches at 11 bases. The CDR3 totals 16 residues. Germline lookup yields CDR1 LGHNA and CDR2 YNFKEQ. V lost 1 base to trimming and J lost 6 bases; unmatched junction nucleotides: 5.

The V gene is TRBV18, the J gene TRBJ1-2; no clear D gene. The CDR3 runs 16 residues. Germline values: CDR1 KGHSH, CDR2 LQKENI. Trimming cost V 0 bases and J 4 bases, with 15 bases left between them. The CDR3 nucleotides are TGTGCCAGCTCACCACCGGTAGCGGAAGATATCTATGGCTACACCTTC. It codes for CASSPPVAEDIYGYTF.

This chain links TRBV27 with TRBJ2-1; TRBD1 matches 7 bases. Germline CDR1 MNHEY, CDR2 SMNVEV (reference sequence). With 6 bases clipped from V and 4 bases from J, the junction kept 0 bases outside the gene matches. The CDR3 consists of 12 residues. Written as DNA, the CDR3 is TGTGCCAGCAGGGGACAGTACAATGAGCAGTTCTTC. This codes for CASRGQYNEQFF.

The DNA for the CDR3 is TGTGCCAGCAGCTTGGGAATATTAAATCAGCCCCAGCATTTT. It encodes CASSLGILNQPQHF. V is TRBV5-8 and J is TRBJ1-5; no clear D gene. Trimming pared 0 bases from V and 4 bases from J, leaving 8 bases between. The CDR3 has 14 residues. Germline V gives CDR1 SGHTS, CDR2 YDEGEE.

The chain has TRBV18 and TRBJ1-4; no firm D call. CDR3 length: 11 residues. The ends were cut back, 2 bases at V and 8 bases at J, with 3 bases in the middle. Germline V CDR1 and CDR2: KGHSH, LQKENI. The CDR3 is CASSPGEKLFF. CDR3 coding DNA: TGTGCCAGCTCACCAGGGGAAAAACTGTTTTTT.

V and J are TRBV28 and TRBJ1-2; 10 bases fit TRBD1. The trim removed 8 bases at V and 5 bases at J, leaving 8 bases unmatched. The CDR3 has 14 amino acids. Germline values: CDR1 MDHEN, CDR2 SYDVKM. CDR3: CASATGTGAYGYTF. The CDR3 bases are TGTGCCAGCGCTACCGGGACAGGGGCGTATGGCTACACCTTC.

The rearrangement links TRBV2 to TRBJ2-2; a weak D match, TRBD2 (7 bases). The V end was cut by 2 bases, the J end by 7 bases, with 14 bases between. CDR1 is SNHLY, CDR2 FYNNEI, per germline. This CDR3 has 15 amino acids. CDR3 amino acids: CASSELTGRDGELFF. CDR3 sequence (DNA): TGTGCCAGCAGTGAACTTACAGGGAGGGACGGGGAGCTGTTTTTT.

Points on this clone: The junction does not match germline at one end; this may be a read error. CDR3 in amino acids: CASSHLGATNTEAFF. DNA of the CDR3: TGCGCCAGCAGCCATTTGGGGGCCACGAACACTGAAGCTTTCTTT. The rearrangement uses TRBV5-4 and TRBJ1-1, with D perhaps TRBD1 (6 bases). The CDR3 contains 15 residues. From germline, CDR1 is SGHNT and CDR2 YYREEE (reference sequence).

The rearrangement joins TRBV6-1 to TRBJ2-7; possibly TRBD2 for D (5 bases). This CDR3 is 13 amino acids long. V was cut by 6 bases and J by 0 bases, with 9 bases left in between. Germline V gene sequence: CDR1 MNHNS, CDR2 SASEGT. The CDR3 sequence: CASRLGVSYEQYF. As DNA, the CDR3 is TGTGCCAGCAGACTCGGGGTCTCCTACGAGCAGTACTTC.

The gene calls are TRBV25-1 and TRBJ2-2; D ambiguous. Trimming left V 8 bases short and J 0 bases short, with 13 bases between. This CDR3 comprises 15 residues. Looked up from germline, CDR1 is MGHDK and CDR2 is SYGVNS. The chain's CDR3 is CASEPRISNTGELFF. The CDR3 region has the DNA TGTGCCAGCGAGCCCCGTATATCGAACACCGGGGAGCTGTTTTTT.